Listed below are T cell receptor beta chains from one sample, sequenced in a study of OX40 agonist ivuxolimab in advanced cancers. The repertoire was sequenced with immunoSEQ multiplex PCR; TCRdb's copy has only in-frame clones and lacks some. The sample has fewer than 100,000 clones, around 80% seen once. Sequences were derived from CD4+ or CD8+ T cells sorted from blood, sampled in a trial of the OX40 agonist ivuxolimab. These receptors all stem from an adult with an advanced solid tumor such as melanoma, head and neck, liver or kidney cancer. The CDR3 runs from the conserved cysteine through the conserved F or W. D genes are given only for firm matches. The size entry is marked missing in some rows and otherwise reads once, few, many or a size class.

j_call: TRBJ2-2
clone_size: NA
v_call: TRBV5-4
cdr3_length: 14
d_call: TRBD2
cdr3_aa: CASSRLADTGELFF
cdr3_nt: TGTGCCAGCAGCCGACTAGCGGACACCGGGGAGCTGTTTTTT

j_call: TRBJ1-1
clone_size: NA
v_call: TRBV2
cdr3_length: 16
d_call: TRBD1
cdr3_aa: CASRGTYLLQGEEAFF
cdr3_nt: TGTGCCAGCAGAGGGACCTACTTACTACAGGGGGAGGAAGCTTTCTTT

j_call: TRBJ2-1
clone_size: few
v_call: TRBV30
cdr3_length: 15
d_call: NA
cdr3_aa: CAWSRAGGPYNEQFF
cdr3_nt: TGTGCCTGGAGTCGGGCCGGGGGGCCCTACAATGAGCAGTTCTTC

j_call: TRBJ2-5
clone_size: NA
v_call: TRBV9
cdr3_length: 13
d_call: NA
cdr3_aa: CASSIGNQETQYF
cdr3_nt: TGTGCCAGCAGCATAGGGAACCAAGAGACCCAGTACTTC

j_call: TRBJ2-7
clone_size: few
v_call: TRBV29-1
cdr3_length: 11
d_call: NA
cdr3_aa: CSVDDPDEQYF
cdr3_nt: TGCAGCGTGGACGACCCGGACGAGCAGTACTTC

j_call: TRBJ1-5
clone_size: NA
v_call: TRBV28
cdr3_length: 14
d_call: NA
cdr3_aa: CASSLVGGDQPQHF
cdr3_nt: TGTGCCAGCAGTTTAGTTGGAGGGGATCAGCCCCAGCATTTT

j_call: TRBJ1-6
clone_size: NA
v_call: TRBV21-1
cdr3_length: 13
d_call: NA
cdr3_aa: CASSLDGNSPLHF
cdr3_nt: TGTGCCAGCAGCTTGGACGGTAATTCACCCCTCCACTTT

j_call: TRBJ1-1
clone_size: NA
v_call: TRBV19
cdr3_length: 15
d_call: TRBD1
cdr3_aa: CASRAGTGGLIEAFF
cdr3_nt: TGTGCCAGTAGAGCCGGGACAGGGGGCCTTATTGAAGCTTTCTTT

j_call: TRBJ2-1
clone_size: NA
v_call: TRBV7-2
cdr3_length: 13
d_call: NA
cdr3_aa: CASNGAGSNEQFF
cdr3_nt: TGTGCCAGCAATGGGGCGGGATCCAATGAGCAGTTCTTC

j_call: TRBJ1-1
clone_size: NA
v_call: TRBV20-1
cdr3_length: 11
d_call: NA
cdr3_aa: CSALDDTEAFF
cdr3_nt: TGCAGTGCTCTTGACGACACTGAAGCTTTCTTT

j_call: TRBJ2-5
clone_size: NA
v_call: TRBV14
cdr3_length: 16
d_call: TRBD2
cdr3_aa: CASSPQRTSFAETQYF
cdr3_nt: TGTGCCAGCAGCCCCCAAAGGACTAGCTTCGCAGAGACCCAGTACTTC

j_call: TRBJ1-6
clone_size: NA
v_call: TRBV30
cdr3_length: 12
d_call: NA
cdr3_aa: CAWSRMNSPLHF
cdr3_nt: TGTGCCTGGAGTAGGATGAATTCACCCCTCCACTTT

j_call: TRBJ1-6
clone_size: NA
v_call: TRBV6-1
cdr3_length: 15
d_call: NA
cdr3_aa: CASSVRHEDNSPLHF
cdr3_nt: TGTGCCAGCAGCGTTCGACACGAGGATAATTCACCCCTCCACTTT

j_call: TRBJ2-2
clone_size: NA
v_call: TRBV30
cdr3_length: 14
d_call: TRBD2
cdr3_aa: CAWSRAGGTGELFF
cdr3_nt: TGTGCCTGGAGTCGAGCGGGAGGTACCGGGGAGCTGTTTTTT

j_call: TRBJ1-4
clone_size: NA
v_call: TRBV25-1
cdr3_length: 15
d_call: TRBD1
cdr3_aa: CASSHSGTGHEKLFF
cdr3_nt: TGTGCCAGCAGTCATAGTGGGACAGGTCATGAAAAACTGTTTTTT

j_call: TRBJ1-2
clone_size: NA
v_call: TRBV7-2
cdr3_length: 13
d_call: NA
cdr3_aa: CASSLADNYGYTF
cdr3_nt: TGTGCCAGCAGCTTAGCGGATAACTATGGCTACACCTTC

j_call: TRBJ1-1
clone_size: NA
v_call: TRBV11-2
cdr3_length: 13
d_call: NA
cdr3_aa: CASSWGPGTEAFF
cdr3_nt: TGTGCCAGCAGCTGGGGACCGGGCACTGAAGCTTTCTTT

j_call: TRBJ1-2
clone_size: NA
v_call: TRBV6-1
cdr3_length: 15
d_call: NA
cdr3_aa: CASSEVETGAWGYTF
cdr3_nt: TGTGCCAGCAGTGAAGTTGAGACAGGAGCATGGGGCTACACCTTC

j_call: TRBJ1-5
clone_size: NA
v_call: TRBV19
cdr3_length: 13
d_call: NA
cdr3_aa: CASSPPGPQPQHF
cdr3_nt: TGTGCCAGTAGTCCCCCGGGCCCCCAGCCCCAGCATTTT

j_call: TRBJ2-3
clone_size: NA
v_call: TRBV5-1
cdr3_length: 14
d_call: TRBD1
cdr3_aa: CASRGQGYTDTQYF
cdr3_nt: TGCGCCAGCAGGGGACAGGGATACACAGATACGCAGTATTTT

j_call: TRBJ1-5
clone_size: few
v_call: TRBV5-1
cdr3_length: 14
d_call: TRBD1
cdr3_aa: CASSQTGVGQPQHF
cdr3_nt: TGCGCCAGCAGTCAGACAGGGGTTGGGCAGCCCCAGCATTTT

j_call: TRBJ2-1
clone_size: NA
v_call: TRBV11-3
cdr3_length: 14
d_call: TRBD2
cdr3_aa: CASSVRGVYNEQFF
cdr3_nt: TGTGCCAGCAGCGTCCGGGGGGTGTACAATGAGCAGTTCTTC

j_call: TRBJ1-1
clone_size: NA
v_call: TRBV6-6
cdr3_length: 13
d_call: NA
cdr3_aa: CASSNTINTEAFF
cdr3_nt: TGTGCCAGCAGTAACACCATAAACACTGAAGCTTTCTTT

j_call: TRBJ1-4
clone_size: NA
v_call: TRBV25-1
cdr3_length: 14
d_call: NA
cdr3_aa: CASRGSTSNEKLFF
cdr3_nt: TGTGCCAGCCGGGGATCTACTTCTAATGAAAAACTGTTTTTT

j_call: TRBJ2-5
clone_size: NA
v_call: TRBV9
cdr3_length: 14
d_call: NA
cdr3_aa: CASSPPGGGKTQYF
cdr3_nt: TGTGCCAGCAGCCCGCCGGGGGGCGGCAAGACCCAGTACTTC

j_call: TRBJ1-1
clone_size: NA
v_call: TRBV5-1
cdr3_length: 14
d_call: TRBD1
cdr3_aa: CASNDGTGGTEAFF
cdr3_nt: TGCGCCAGCAACGACGGGACAGGGGGCACTGAAGCTTTCTTT

j_call: TRBJ1-3
clone_size: NA
v_call: TRBV6-5
cdr3_length: 15
d_call: NA
cdr3_aa: CASSYFASSGNTIYF
cdr3_nt: TGTGCCAGCAGTTACTTTGCCAGCTCTGGAAACACCATATATTTT

j_call: TRBJ2-1
clone_size: few
v_call: TRBV28
cdr3_length: 12
d_call: NA
cdr3_aa: CASSSSGDEQFF
cdr3_nt: TGTGCCAGCAGCTCCAGCGGAGATGAGCAGTTCTTC

j_call: TRBJ2-5
clone_size: NA
v_call: TRBV4-1
cdr3_length: 15
d_call: TRBD2
cdr3_aa: CASSHGLANQETQYF
cdr3_nt: TGCGCCAGCAGCCATGGACTAGCGAACCAAGAGACCCAGTACTTC

j_call: TRBJ1-1
clone_size: NA
v_call: TRBV5-1
cdr3_length: 13
d_call: TRBD1
cdr3_aa: CARGQFKNTEAFF
cdr3_nt: TGCGCCAGGGGACAGTTCAAGAACACTGAAGCTTTCTTT

j_call: TRBJ1-3
clone_size: NA
v_call: TRBV29-1
cdr3_length: 15
d_call: NA
cdr3_aa: CSAKRQVGSGNTIYF
cdr3_nt: TGCAGCGCAAAAAGACAGGTTGGCTCTGGAAACACCATATATTTT

j_call: TRBJ2-5
clone_size: NA
v_call: TRBV30
cdr3_length: 13
d_call: NA
cdr3_aa: CAWSVGWKETQYF
cdr3_nt: TGTGCCTGGAGTGTTGGTTGGAAAGAGACCCAGTACTTC

j_call: TRBJ2-4
clone_size: NA
v_call: TRBV5-1
cdr3_length: 17
d_call: NA
cdr3_aa: CASSLEAGLLAKNIQYF
cdr3_nt: TGCGCCAGCAGCTTGGAAGCCGGTTTGCTAGCCAAAAACATTCAGTACTTC

j_call: TRBJ1-2
clone_size: once
v_call: TRBV5-1
cdr3_length: 15
d_call: TRBD1
cdr3_aa: CASSPRATTGSGYTF
cdr3_nt: TGCGCCAGCAGCCCCCGGGCGACGACAGGGAGTGGCTACACCTTC